The 6 T cell receptor beta chains below all came from one sample that was sequenced in a study of cytomegalovirus exposure and HLA in healthy donors. Researchers ran the PCR with 60 Vbeta and 13 Jbeta primers. Assay: immunoSEQ multiplex PCR; the TCRdb copy retains only in-frame clones and omits some. There are about 260,000 clones in the sample; approximately 84% occur only once, and roughly 2% lies in the top ten. The sequenced sample consisted of PBMCs. These receptors originate from a woman between 40 and 50 years old in good health and CMV-seropositive.

The rearrangement uses TRBV11-3 and TRBJ2-2, with 7 bases aligning to TRBD1. The CDR3 spans 15 residues. V was pared by 4 bases and J by 5 bases, with 7 bases of the junction left unmatched. In germline, CDR1 is SGHNT, CDR2 YENEEA. CDR3 region: CASSSMDRFTGELFF. The CDR3 DNA follows: TGTGCCAGCAGCTCGATGGACAGGTTTACCGGGGAGCTGTTTTTT.

A remark on this clone: This sample also contains other DNA sequences that code for the same CDR3. The CDR3 sequence is CASSIASGRAGETQYF. DNA for the CDR3: TGTGCCAGTAGTATCGCTAGCGGGAGGGCCGGGGAGACCCAGTACTTC. The genes are TRBV19 and TRBJ2-5, with 12 positions matching TRBD2. The CDR3 has 16 residues. Trimming cost V 3 bases and J 5 bases; bases outside gene matches: 7. The germline CDR1 and CDR2 sequences are LNHDA and SQIVND (reference sequence).

The V gene is TRBV5-1, the J gene TRBJ2-7, with 10 nucleotides matching TRBD1. CDR1 and CDR2 (germline): SGHRS, YFSETQ. CDR3 length equals 14 residues. V lost 3 bases to trimming and J lost 2 bases; unmatched junction nucleotides: 2. CDR3 loop: CASSSGTGAYEQYF. The DNA of the CDR3 is TGCGCCAGCAGCTCCGGGACAGGGGCCTACGAGCAGTACTTC.

The chain is built from TRBV27 and TRBJ1-5, with TRBD1 matching 7 bases. Germline V gene data show CDR1 as MNHEY and CDR2 as SMNVEV (reference sequence). The ends lost 5 bases at V and 7 bases at J; junction bases unmatched: 14. This CDR3 is built from 16 residues. CDR3 region: CASSLSPTGRRQPQHF. Written as DNA, the CDR3 is TGTGCCAGCAGTCTCAGTCCGACAGGGAGACGGCAGCCCCAGCATTTT.

Points on this clone: This specimen includes other DNA sequences encoding the same CDR3. The chain uses TRBV4-3 and TRBJ2-2; D is unclear. Trimming removed 4 bases at V and 3 bases at J, with 3 bases between. CDR1 and CDR2 from the germline V gene are LGHNA and YSLEER. CDR3 length: 12 amino acids. The CDR3 spells CASSPYTGELFF. Written as DNA, the CDR3 is TGCGCCAGCAGCCCATACACCGGGGAGCTGTTTTTT.

The chain carries TRBV6-1 and TRBJ2-7; 10 bases are shared with TRBD2. Trimming took 6 bases from V and 3 from J; bases not matched to a gene: 5. CDR1 is MNHNS, CDR2 SASEGT, per germline. The CDR3 is 14 amino acids. The CDR3 is CASRWLAGVYEQYF. The DNA for the CDR3 is TGTGCCAGCAGATGGCTAGCGGGAGTCTACGAGCAGTACTTC.